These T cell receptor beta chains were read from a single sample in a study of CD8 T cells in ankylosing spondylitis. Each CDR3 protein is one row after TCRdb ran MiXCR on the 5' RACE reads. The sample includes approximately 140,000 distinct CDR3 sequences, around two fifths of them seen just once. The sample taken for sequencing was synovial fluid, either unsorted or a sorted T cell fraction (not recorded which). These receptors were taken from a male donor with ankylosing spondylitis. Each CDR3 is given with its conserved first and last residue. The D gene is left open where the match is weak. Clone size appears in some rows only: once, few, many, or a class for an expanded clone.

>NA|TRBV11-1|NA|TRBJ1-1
CASMAKTPYMFPTAQGEAFF
TGTGCCAGCATGGCTAAGACCCCTTATATGTTCCCGACCGCCCAGGGTGAAGCTTTCTTT
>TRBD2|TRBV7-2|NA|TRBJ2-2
CASSRLAGGLGELFF
TGTGCCAGCAGCCGACTAGCGGGAGGTCTCGGGGAGCTGTTTTTT
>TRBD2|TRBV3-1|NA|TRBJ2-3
CASSPSGTTDTQYF
TGTGCCAGCAGCCCTAGCGGGACAACAGATACGCAGTATTTT
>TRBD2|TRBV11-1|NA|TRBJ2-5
CASSPQRTSGTAQETQYF
TGTGCCAGCAGCCCGCAACGGACTAGCGGGACCGCCCAAGAGACCCAGTACTTC
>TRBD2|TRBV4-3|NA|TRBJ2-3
CASSQGWGGPDTQYF
TGCGCCAGCAGCCAAGGTTGGGGGGGTCCAGATACGCAGTATTTT
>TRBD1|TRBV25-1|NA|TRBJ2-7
CASSEYSGTGFYEQYF
TGTGCCAGCAGTGAATATTCCGGGACAGGGTTCTACGAGCAGTACTTC
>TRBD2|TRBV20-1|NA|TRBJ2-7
CSATWGGNYEQYF
TGCAGTGCTACTTGGGGGGGAAACTACGAGCAGTACTTC
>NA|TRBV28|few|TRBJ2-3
CASSVMTGRADTQYF
TGTGCCAGCAGTGTAATGACAGGTCGCGCAGATACGCAGTATTTT
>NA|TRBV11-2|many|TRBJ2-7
CASSLDSGTYEQYF
TGTGCCAGCAGCTTAGATAGCGGAACCTACGAGCAGTACTTC
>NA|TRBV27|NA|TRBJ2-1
CASSRSGVPSYNEQFF
TGTGCCAGCAGTCGATCCGGGGTACCCTCCTACAATGAGCAGTTCTTC
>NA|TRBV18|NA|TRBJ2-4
CASSPYSLGIQYF
TGTGCCAGCTCACCATACAGCCTCGGGATTCAGTACTTC
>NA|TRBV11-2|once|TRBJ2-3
CASSFHTSPLGSSTDTQYF
TGTGCCAGCAGCTTCCATACTAGCCCCCTTGGCTCTAGCACAGATACGCAGTATTTT
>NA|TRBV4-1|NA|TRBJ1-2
CASSQDCGCGYTF
TGCGCCAGCAGCCAAGATTGTGGTTGTGGCTACACCTTC
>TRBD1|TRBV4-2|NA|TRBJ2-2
CASSREGAYTGELFF
TGTGCCAGCAGCCGTGAGGGGGCATATACCGGGGAGCTGTTTTTT